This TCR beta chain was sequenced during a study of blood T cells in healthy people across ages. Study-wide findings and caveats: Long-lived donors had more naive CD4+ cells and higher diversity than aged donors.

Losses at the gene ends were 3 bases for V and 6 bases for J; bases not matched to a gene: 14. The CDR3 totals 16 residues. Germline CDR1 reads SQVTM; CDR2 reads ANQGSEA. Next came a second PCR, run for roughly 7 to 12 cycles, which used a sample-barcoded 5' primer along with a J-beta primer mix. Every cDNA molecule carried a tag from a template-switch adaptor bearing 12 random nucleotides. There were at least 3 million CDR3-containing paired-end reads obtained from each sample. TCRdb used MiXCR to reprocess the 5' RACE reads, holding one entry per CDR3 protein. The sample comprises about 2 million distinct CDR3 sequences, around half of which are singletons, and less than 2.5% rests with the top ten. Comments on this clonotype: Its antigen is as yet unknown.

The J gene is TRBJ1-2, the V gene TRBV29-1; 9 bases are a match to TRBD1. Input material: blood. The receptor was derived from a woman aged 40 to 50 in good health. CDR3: CSVEPEPGQGRNGYTF. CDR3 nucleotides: TGCAGCGTTGAGCCCGAGCCGGGACAGGGAAGAAATGGCTACACCTTC.